This T cell receptor beta chain originates from a study of cytomegalovirus exposure and HLA in healthy donors. Nominal health characterized the donors when sampled, though unrecorded immune exposures were likely. The PCR made use of 60 Vbeta and 13 Jbeta primers. The data were produced by immunoSEQ multiplex PCR, yet TCRdb's version contains in-frame clones alone and is incomplete. Of fewer than 250,000 clones in the sample, around four fifths were seen once. Study-level results: In a later analysis, TCR beta V- and J-gene trimming showed a link to a missense DCLRE1C variant. Rare TCR sequences dominated, though some public TCRs recurred in many donors. Some highly shared sequence variants likely arose as a pipeline artifact.

This clone was counted between two and nine times. Its antigen is not known. An end of the junction differs from the germline gene, which may be a read error. The CDR3 runs 16 residues. The germline V gene has CDR1 MGHRA and CDR2 YSYEKL. Sequences were obtained from PBMCs. This TCR came from a man in his forties in good health and CMV-seropositive. The chain is built from TRBV4-1 and TRBJ2-3; 7 bases map to TRBD2. This CDR3 is CASSQDPREATDTQYF. The CDR3 coding sequence is TGTGCCAGCAGCCAAGATCCACGGGAGGCTACAGATACGCAGTATTTT.